Listed below are T cell receptor beta chains from one sample, sequenced in a study of control samples from healthy donors and cancer patients. Sequencing was performed with immunoSEQ multiplex PCR; in TCRdb, only in-frame clones are kept and a portion is missing. Of over 100,000 clones detected, about nine tenths appear once; the ten largest clones hold 2.5%. Sequenced input: blood. The receptors were gathered from a man between 35 and 55 years old in good health. Both conserved end residues are part of each CDR3. The D gene is left open where the match is weak. Some rows have no size entry. The others give once, few or many, or a class for an expanded clone.

d_gene,v_gene,abundance,j_gene,CDR3aa,CDR3nt
NA,TRBV27,NA,TRBJ2-3,CASSPGAVLTQYF,TGTGCCAGCAGCCCAGGGGCAGTCCTTACGCAGTATTTT
NA,TRBV21-1,NA,TRBJ2-2,CASSKTSSGGNTGELFF,TGTGCCAGCAGCAAGACTAGTAGCGGGGGGAACACCGGGGAGCTGTTTTTT
NA,TRBV5-1,NA,TRBJ2-2,CASTSGPNTGELFF,TGCGCCAGCACCAGCGGCCCGAACACCGGGGAGCTGTTTTTT
NA,TRBV10-3,NA,TRBJ1-5,CATRGDHNQPQHF,TGTGCCACCCGAGGGGACCACAATCAGCCCCAGCATTTT
NA,TRBV30,NA,TRBJ1-1,CAWSVAGHTEAFF,TGTGCCTGGAGTGTGGCAGGCCATACTGAAGCTTTCTTT
NA,TRBV21-1,NA,TRBJ2-7,CASSNYEQYF,TGTGCCAGCAGTAACTACGAGCAGTACTTC
NA,TRBV4-2,NA,TRBJ1-3,CASSQVGRDKNTIYF,TGTGCCAGCAGCCAAGTGGGCAGGGACAAAAACACCATATATTTT
NA,TRBV6-5,NA,TRBJ1-2,CASTVAREGYGYTF,TGTGCCAGCACCGTTGCCAGGGAGGGCTATGGCTACACCTTC
TRBD2,TRBV7-2,NA,TRBJ2-1,CASSDSLMAGGYNEQFF,TGTGCCAGCAGCGATTCATTGATGGCGGGGGGGTACAATGAGCAGTTCTTC
NA,TRBV7-8,NA,TRBJ1-2,CASSLVEQGGYTF,TGTGCCAGCAGCTTAGTCGAGCAGGGCGGCTACACCTTC
TRBD1,TRBV30,NA,TRBJ1-1,CAWTGTANPGKAFF,TGTGCCTGGACCGGGACAGCGAACCCCGGCAAAGCTTTCTTT
NA,TRBV2,few,TRBJ2-7,CASSGQLYEQYF,TGTGCCAGCAGTGGACAGCTTTACGAGCAGTACTTC
NA,TRBV10-3,NA,TRBJ2-3,CAISALREPDTQYF,TGTGCCATCAGTGCCTTAAGGGAGCCAGATACGCAGTATTTT
NA,TRBV4-1,NA,TRBJ2-7,CASSQGPSHYEQYF,TGCGCCAGCAGCCAAGGGCCTAGCCACTACGAGCAGTACTTC
TRBD1,TRBV28,NA,TRBJ2-7,CASSIQGVYEQYF,TGTGCCAGCAGTATACAGGGGGTCTACGAGCAGTACTTC
NA,TRBV10-3,NA,TRBJ2-5,CAISDRAQETQYF,TGTGCCATCAGTGACCGGGCACAAGAGACCCAGTACTTC
NA,TRBV7-2,NA,TRBJ2-2,CASSLVRGGELFF,TGTGCCAGCAGCTTAGTGAGGGGCGGGGAGCTGTTTTTT